The clone carrying this T cell receptor beta chain was found many times. This sample is drawn from a study of blood T cells in healthy people across ages. The V end was cut by 4 bases, the J end by 1 base, with 10 bases between. Germline values: CDR1 SQVTM, CDR2 ANQGSEA. The CDR3 covers 13 residues. Combining a sample-barcoded 5' primer with a J-beta primer mix, a second PCR ran for about 6 to 12 cycles. TCRdb reprocessed the 5' RACE reads via MiXCR and lists one record per CDR3 protein. The table lists about a million distinct CDR3 sequences, 51% of them singletons. This sequence was found in an older woman in good health. The chain has TRBV29-1 and TRBJ2-5, with TRBD2 as a possible D gene (6 bases). Sequenced: blood. CDR3 protein: CSVGTGGQETQYF. The CDR3 DNA reads as TGCAGCGTTGGGACCGGGGGCCAAGAGACCCAGTACTTC.